This T cell receptor (beta chain) was sequenced in a study of cytomegalovirus exposure and HLA in healthy donors. Looking at the study overall: An analysis done earlier identified fewer than 140 million unique TCR beta sequences from about 180 million T cells. Study outcomes and limitations: Immune exposure was documented only through CMV serostatus. Earlier analysis looked at TCR beta V segments, and most were productive about 87% or about 30% of the time. Sequencing likely produced, as an artifact, a cluster of highly shared sequence variants.

Germline values: CDR1 MNHEY, CDR2 SMNVEV (reference sequence). The CDR3 has 14 residues. V was pared by 4 bases and J by 5 bases, with 6 bases of the junction left unmatched. The PCR made use of 60 Vbeta and 13 Jbeta primers. Repertoires were generated with immunoSEQ multiplex PCR, while TCRdb's copy carries only in-frame clones and drops some. The profile covers about 150,000 clones, with 70% to 80% appearing a single time and 1.4% taken by the ten largest. Points on this clone: Its matching antigen is unknown.

Input material: PBMCs. This receptor was identified in a male donor in good health and CMV-seronegative. The chain combines TRBV27 with TRBJ2-7, with 9 bases lining up with TRBD2. CDR3 amino acids: CASSSAGGRHEQYF. DNA of the CDR3: TGTGCCAGCAGTTCGGCGGGAGGGCGACACGAGCAGTACTTC.